These 7 T cell receptor beta chains share one sample of origin, sequenced in a study of response to subunit inactivated influenza vaccine. TCRdb itself ran the RT-PCR reads through MiXCR, one entry per CDR3 protein. The sample has hundreds of thousands of distinct CDR3 sequences, around 13% seen once. Sample: PBMCs from blood, taken 14 to 15 days before vaccination. These receptors came from a man aged 45 to 65 who received an inactivated influenza vaccine.

The gene calls are TRBV2 and TRBJ2-4; D is possibly TRBD1 (5 bases). CDR1 is SNHLY, CDR2 FYNNEI, per germline. V dropped 6 bases and J dropped 6 bases, with 15 bases sitting between them. The CDR3 loop spans 14 amino acids. The CDR3 coding sequence is TGTGCCAGCAGAAGTCTTATGCAGGGAAACATTCAGTACTTC. Translated: CASRSLMQGNIQYF.

The chain has TRBV4-3 and TRBJ1-4; weak D call: TRBD1 (5 bases). V shed 0 bases and J shed 8 bases, with 19 bases lying between them. The germline V gene has CDR1 LGHNA and CDR2 YSLEER. The CDR3 totals 17 residues. The DNA for the CDR3 is TGCGCCAGCAGCCAAGACTTGCGGCTCAGGGTCGGAGAAAAACTGTTTTTT. It translates to CASSQDLRLRVGEKLFF.

This chain connects TRBV7-9 to TRBJ2-3, with TRBD1 identical over 8 bases. Germline CDR1 is SEHNR and CDR2 is FQNEAQ (reference sequence). With 4 bases clipped from V and 4 bases from J, the junction kept 7 bases outside the gene matches. The length of the CDR3 is 15 residues. This CDR3 reads CASSYTGGGPDTQYF. CDR3 DNA: TGTGCCAGCAGCTACACAGGGGGTGGCCCAGATACGCAGTATTTT.

CDR3 coding DNA: TGTGCCAGCAGCTTAGGGACAGGGGATTATAGAGCTTTCTTT. Residues: CASSLGTGDYRAFF. V and J are TRBV7-9 and TRBJ1-1; TRBD1 aligns across 9 bases. Germline V CDR1 and CDR2: SEHNR, FQNEAQ (reference sequence). CDR3 size: 14 residues. With V trimmed by 1 base and J by 10 bases, 7 bases remained unmatched.

The V gene is TRBV3-1, the J gene TRBJ2-1, with unresolved D. Trimming took off 1 base at V and 4 bases at J, with 8 bases between the two ends. CDR3 size: 14 residues. The germline gives CDR1 LGHDT, CDR2 YNNKEL (reference sequence). The CDR3 DNA sequence: TGTGCCAGCAGCCAAGGCGTAAGATACAATGAGCAGTTCTTC. It encodes CASSQGVRYNEQFF.

The chain couples TRBV27 to TRBJ2-1; 13 bases line up with TRBD2. Trimming at V came to 4 bases and at J to 7 bases, leaving 4 bases not matched to a gene. Germline CDR1 reads MNHEY; CDR2 reads SMNVEV (reference sequence). This CDR3 is built from 15 residues. The CDR3 protein is CASSSGTSGKNEQFF. CDR3 coding DNA: TGTGCCAGCAGTTCAGGGACTAGCGGGAAGAATGAGCAGTTCTTC.

The table lists this clonotype with many counts. This chain uses TRBV20-1 with TRBJ2-5, with 7 bases identical to TRBD2. The CDR3 length is 14 residues. V trimming: 6 bases; J trimming: 2 bases; junction bases outside the gene matches: 9. Germline V lookup: CDR1 DFQATT, CDR2 SNEGSKA (reference sequence). In DNA form, the CDR3 reads TGCAGTGCGCAGGCGGGACTACCTCAAGAGACCCAGTACTTC. Amino acid sequence: CSAQAGLPQETQYF.